This T cell receptor beta chain was found in a study of cytomegalovirus exposure and HLA in healthy donors. Findings and limits, study-wide: Cytomegalovirus-associated TCR beta chains were listed, numbering roughly 150.

TCRdb's table, derived via immunoSEQ multiplex PCR, lists solely in-frame clones and lacks some. The data contain 130,000 to 150,000 clones, about 86% of them seen just once; the ten biggest clones take up less than 3%. This clone was observed a single time. The antigen is undetermined. V lost 8 bases to trimming and J lost 0 bases, with 14 bases between them. The CDR3 runs 15 residues. Germline V lookup: CDR1 MNHNY, CDR2 SVGAGI (reference sequence). The chain has TRBV6-6 and TRBJ1-5, with D perhaps TRBD1 (5 bases). Material: PBMCs. The TCR sequence derives from a man aged 18 to 35 in good health and CMV-seronegative. The CDR3 DNA sequence: TGTGCCAGCGGGGGGGAGCTCTATAGCAATCAGCCCCAGCATTTT. Translating gives CASGGELYSNQPQHF.